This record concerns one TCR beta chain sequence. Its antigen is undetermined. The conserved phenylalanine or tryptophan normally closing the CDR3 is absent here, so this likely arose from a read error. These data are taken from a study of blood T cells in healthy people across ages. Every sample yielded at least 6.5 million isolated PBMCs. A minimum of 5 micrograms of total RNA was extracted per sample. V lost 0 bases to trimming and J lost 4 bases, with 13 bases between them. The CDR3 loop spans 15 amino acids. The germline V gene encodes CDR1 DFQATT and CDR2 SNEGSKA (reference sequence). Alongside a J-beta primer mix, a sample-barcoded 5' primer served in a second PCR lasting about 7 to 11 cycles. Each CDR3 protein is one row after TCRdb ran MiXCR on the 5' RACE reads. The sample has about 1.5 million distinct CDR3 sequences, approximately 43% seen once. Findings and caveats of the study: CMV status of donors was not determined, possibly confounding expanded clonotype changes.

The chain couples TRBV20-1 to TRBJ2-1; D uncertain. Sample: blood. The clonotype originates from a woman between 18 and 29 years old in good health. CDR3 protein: CSARDPAIGYNEQFL. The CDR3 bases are TGCAGTGCTAGAGATCCAGCTATCGGGTACAATGAGCAGTTCTTA.